A single sample gave rise to the 18 T cell receptor beta chains below, sequenced in a study of T-cell reconstitution after alpha-beta-depleted transplantation in children. Construction of the TCRbeta library involved unique molecular identifiers. TCRdb itself ran the PCR reads through MiXCR, one entry per CDR3 protein. The table records 300,000 or so distinct CDR3 sequences, 9.9% of them present only once. The source was PBMCs from the stem cell graft donor, collected from the stem cell graft. These receptors were obtained from a human donor who donated a stem cell graft to a child with SCID.

As to this clonotype: Being one base from a much bigger clone, this may be a read error. The chain uses TRBV21-1 and TRBJ2-7. TRBV21-1 represents a pseudogene. This CDR3 has 17 amino acids. The CDR3 nucleotides are TGTGCCAGCGGATCCGCCGAGGTGAGCAGGCGAAATGACGAGCAGTACTTC. Translating gives CASGSAEVSRRNDEQYF.

This clonotype was seen once. This sequence may be a read error, since a much larger clone differs from it by one base. The chain is built from TRBV24-1 and TRBJ2-2; no clear D. The CDR3 totals 12 residues. From germline, CDR1 is KGHDR and CDR2 SFDVKD. Trimming took off 7 bases at V and 3 bases at J, with 5 bases between the two ends. CDR3 in DNA: TGTGCCACCAGGGTAGACACCGGGGAGCTGTTTTTT. Its protein product is CATRVDTGELFF.

This clonotype was counted ten times or more. The chain couples TRBV5-1 to TRBJ2-1; D may match TRBD1 or TRBD2 (5 bases each). Deletions cut 2 bases from V and 3 bases from J, with 18 bases between. There are 17 residues in the CDR3. Per germline, CDR1 SGHRS and CDR2 YFSETQ. CDR3 nucleotides: TGCGCCAGCAGCTTACCGAGTGGGGGAGTGCTCTACAATGAGCAGTTCTTC. It codes for CASSLPSGGVLYNEQFF.

This clonotype was seen many times. The chain uses TRBV20-1 and TRBJ2-4; D is tentatively TRBD1 or TRBD2 (5 bases each). Germline CDR1 is DFQATT and CDR2 is SNEGSKA (reference sequence). The CDR3 is 17 residues long. The V and J ends lost 5 bases and 0 bases respectively, with 20 bases between them. The CDR3 here is CSARGEATDLAKNIQYF. As DNA, the CDR3 is TGCAGTGCTCGAGGGGAAGCTACCGATCTAGCCAAAAACATTCAGTACTTC.

The CDR3 protein is CASSQRSAAQYF. The DNA of the CDR3 is TGTGCCAGCAGCCAAAGGTCCGCGGCGCAGTATTTT. The rearrangement joins TRBV7-6 to TRBJ2-3; D uncertain. This CDR3 has 12 amino acids. The germline CDR1 and CDR2 sequences are SGHVS and FNYEAQ. V was pared by 5 bases and J by 10 bases, with 13 bases between.

This clonotype was recorded a few times. This rearrangement joins TRBV6-5 to TRBJ2-2; no clear D. Looked up from germline, CDR1 is MNHEY and CDR2 is SVGAGI. V was shortened by 2 bases and J by 5 bases, with 15 bases between the two germline ends. The CDR3 consists of 16 residues. CDR3 in amino acids: CASSYQVSRATGELFF. The CDR3 DNA reads as TGTGCCAGCAGTTACCAGGTCTCTAGGGCGACCGGGGAGCTGTTTTTT.

This clonotype has a handful of counts. The chain has TRBV6-5 and TRBJ2-3; 9 bases match TRBD2. The CDR3 is made up of 15 amino acids. J was trimmed by 7 bases and V by 6 bases; bases with no gene match: 11. CDR1 MNHEY and CDR2 SVGAGI come from the germline V gene. The CDR3 reads CASSYAAGGRYTQYF. The CDR3, as DNA: TGTGCCAGCAGCTACGCGGCGGGGGGGCGTTATACGCAGTATTTT.

The table lists this clonotype with a few counts. The chain combines TRBV5-6 with TRBJ1-6, with D unclear. This CDR3 spans 12 amino acids. V gave up 1 base and J gave up 9 bases, with 5 bases separating them. Germline-derived CDR1 and CDR2 are SGHDT and YYEEEE. This chain's CDR3 is CASSLIGSPLHF. The CDR3 DNA sequence: TGTGCCAGCAGCTTGATAGGTTCACCCCTCCACTTT.

This chain joins TRBV7-6 and TRBJ2-7; perhaps TRBD2 as D (5 bases). V shed 5 bases and J shed 4 bases, with 15 bases lying between them. The CDR3 length is 14 residues. Germline CDR1 and CDR2: SGHVS and FNYEAQ. The CDR3 region has the DNA TGTGCCAGCAGCACCGGGGTTGTGGGGTACGAGCAGTACTTC. This encodes CASSTGVVGYEQYF.

This clonotype was seen only a few times. The V gene is TRBV27, the J gene TRBJ2-7; 10 nucleotides align to TRBD1. This CDR3 is 14 amino acids long. CDR1 and CDR2 (germline): MNHEY, SMNVEV (reference sequence). With V trimmed by 8 bases and J by 7 bases, 11 bases remained unmatched. The CDR3 spells CASGRQGALGEQYF. In DNA, the CDR3 is TGTGCCAGCGGAAGACAGGGGGCTTTAGGTGAGCAGTACTTC.

The CDR3 nucleotides are TGTGCCAGCAGCTTACTCCCAGGGGCCTCTACAGATACGCAGTATTTT. Translated, it gives CASSLLPGASTDTQYF. The V gene is TRBV11-1, the J gene TRBJ2-3, with D perhaps TRBD1 (6 bases). Trimming shortened V by 2 bases and J by 3 bases, and 15 bases separated the two germline ends. There are 16 residues in the CDR3. The V gene's germline CDR1 is SGHAT and CDR2 FQDESV (reference sequence).

This clonotype was picked up a small number of times. The chain carries TRBV11-2 and TRBJ1-1; 7 nucleotides align to TRBD1. Germline V lookup: CDR1 SGHAT, CDR2 FQNNGV. V lost 4 bases, J lost 3 bases, and 11 bases stayed unmatched. The CDR3 contains 16 residues. CDR3 sequence: CASSSSPTGRHTEAFF. CDR3 DNA sequence: TGTGCCAGCAGCTCCTCCCCGACAGGGAGGCACACTGAAGCTTTCTTT.

This clonotype was counted a few times. The J gene is TRBJ2-6, the V gene TRBV12-3 or TRBV12-4, with D hard to call. V lost 10 bases to trimming and J lost 0 bases, with 13 bases between them. The CDR3 contains 15 residues. The CDR3 DNA reads as TGTGCCACACGTCGGTTAGTCTCTGGGGCCAACGTCCTGACTTTC. It codes for CATRRLVSGANVLTF.

This clonotype showed up just a few times. The chain carries TRBV5-1 and TRBJ2-5, with D possibly TRBD2 on 6 matching bases. This CDR3 is built from 14 residues. Trimming left V 4 bases short and J 1 base short, with 11 bases between. The germline V gene has CDR1 SGHRS and CDR2 YFSETQ. The CDR3 here is CASSRLDLQETQYF. CDR3 in DNA: TGCGCCAGCAGCCGACTAGACCTCCAAGAGACCCAGTACTTC.

The genes are TRBV27 and TRBJ2-3; possible D gene TRBD2, 5 bases. The CDR3 loop spans 15 amino acids. Germline V gene sequence: CDR1 MNHEY, CDR2 SMNVEV (reference sequence). Between the trimmed V and J ends, which lost 7 bases and 0 bases, there was a span of 14 bases. The CDR3 region has the DNA TGTGCCAGCAACCACCGAGGGCGAAGCACAGATACGCAGTATTTT. It translates to CASNHRGRSTDTQYF.

The table lists this clonotype with many counts. The chain has TRBV7-8 and TRBJ1-3; D is undetermined. The CDR3 is 12 residues long. V was pared by 3 bases and J by 7 bases, with 7 bases between. Germline V gives CDR1 SGHVS, CDR2 FQNEAQ. CDR3 residues: CASSFEGNTIYF. The CDR3 DNA reads TGTGCCAGCAGCTTCGAGGGCAACACCATATATTTT.

This chain uses TRBV19 with TRBJ2-5, with 8 nucleotides matching TRBD1. Germline V CDR1 and CDR2: LNHDA, SQIVND (reference sequence). The V segment lost 5 bases and the J segment 5 bases; nucleotides outside the gene matches: 4. The CDR3 sequence is 13 residues long. The CDR3 sequence: CASSLRTGETQYF. The CDR3 DNA sequence: TGTGCCAGTAGTCTAAGGACAGGGGAGACCCAGTACTTC. The full variable domain, in which reference TRBV19 and TRBJ2-5 provide the parts outside the CDR3, is DGGITQSPKYLFRKEGQNVTLSCEQNLNHDAMYWYRQDPGQGLRLIYYSQIVNDFQKGDIAEGYSVSREKKESFPLTVTSAQKNPTAFYLCASSLRTGETQYFGPGTRLLVL.

The rearrangement links TRBV12-3 or TRBV12-4 to TRBJ1-2; no firm D call. The CDR3 is 15 amino acids. Trimming stripped 4 bases from V and 5 bases from J, with 17 bases between. In nucleotides, the CDR3 is TGTGCCAGCAGTTCCACGGACCCTTCAATTTATGGCTACACCTTC. Translation gives CASSSTDPSIYGYTF.